This TCR beta chain appears in the sequencing data of a study of Graves' ophthalmopathy and Graves' hyperthyroidism. Findings and limits, study-wide: Most expanded clonotypes in thyroid above 0.001 frequency also showed up in blood.

Investigators amplified TCR beta CDR3 regions from RNA transcripts. HTBI primers primed a first-round RT-PCR, and a second-round multiplex PCR followed. Using its own MiXCR run on the multiplex PCR reads, TCRdb lists one record per CDR3 protein. The data show about 620,000 distinct CDR3 sequences, about a fifth seen once. This CDR3 is 12 amino acids long. V lost 3 bases, J lost 0 bases, and 5 bases lay in between. Germline V gene data show CDR1 as DFQATT and CDR2 as SNEGSKA (reference sequence). This clonotype occurred many times. Its antigen is not identified. Ophthalmopathy not arising within 18 months of follow-up defined hyperthyroidism as stable. Hyperthyroidism patients, all newly diagnosed, had under 2 months' duration and ages of 18 to 65.

The sequence was obtained from a young woman with stable Graves' hyperthyroidism. Some clones in this sample may be carry-over from other donors' samples. Sequencing was carried out using peripheral blood. The chain combines TRBV20-1 with TRBJ2-5; the D is unclear. The CDR3 spells CSASTDQETQYF. CDR3 in DNA: TGCAGTGCTAGTACGGACCAAGAGACCCAGTACTTC.